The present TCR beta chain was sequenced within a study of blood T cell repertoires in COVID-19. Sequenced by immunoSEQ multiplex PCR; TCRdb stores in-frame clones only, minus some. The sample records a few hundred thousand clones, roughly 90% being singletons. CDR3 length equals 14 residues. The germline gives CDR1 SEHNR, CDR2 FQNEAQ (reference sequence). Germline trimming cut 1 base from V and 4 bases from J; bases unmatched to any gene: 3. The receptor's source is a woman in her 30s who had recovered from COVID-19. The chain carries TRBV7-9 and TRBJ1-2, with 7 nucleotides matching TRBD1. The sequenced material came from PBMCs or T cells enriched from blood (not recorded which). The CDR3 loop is CASSLGQGGYGYTF. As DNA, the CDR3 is TGTGCCAGCAGCTTAGGACAGGGCGGCTATGGCTACACCTTC.